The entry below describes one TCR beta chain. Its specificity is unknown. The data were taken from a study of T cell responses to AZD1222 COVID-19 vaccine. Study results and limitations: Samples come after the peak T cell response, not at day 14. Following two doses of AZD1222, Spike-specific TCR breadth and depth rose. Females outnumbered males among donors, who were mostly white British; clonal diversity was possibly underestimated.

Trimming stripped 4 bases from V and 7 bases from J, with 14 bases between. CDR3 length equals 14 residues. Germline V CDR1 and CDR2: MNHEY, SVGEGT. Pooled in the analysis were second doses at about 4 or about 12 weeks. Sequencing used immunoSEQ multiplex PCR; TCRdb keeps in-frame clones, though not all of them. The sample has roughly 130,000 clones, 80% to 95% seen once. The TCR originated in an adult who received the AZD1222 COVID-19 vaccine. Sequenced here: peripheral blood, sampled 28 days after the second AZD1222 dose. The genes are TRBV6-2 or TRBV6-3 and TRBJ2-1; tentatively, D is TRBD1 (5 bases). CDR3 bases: TGTGCCAGCAGTTCGGCAGGGTTGTGGAATGAGCAGTTCTTC. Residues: CASSSAGLWNEQFF.